Presented here are 17 T cell receptor beta chains from one specimen sequenced in a study of T cells in Graves' hyperthyroidism and ophthalmopathy. From RNA transcripts, TCR beta CDR3 regions were amplified. TCR CDR3 regions were first amplified by RT-PCR with HTBI primers. TCRdb fed the multiplex PCR reads into MiXCR, producing one record per CDR3 protein. The sample lists approximately 260,000 distinct CDR3 sequences; 12% to 15% were seen once. The specimen sequenced was blood. The receptor set was obtained from a woman aged 50 to 65 with Graves' hyperthyroidism that later progressed to Graves' ophthalmopathy.

The chain has TRBV7-9 and TRBJ2-2; 7 nucleotides line up with TRBD2. Germline V lookup: CDR1 SEHNR, CDR2 FQNEAQ (reference sequence). V trimming: 4 bases; J trimming: 5 bases; junction bases outside the gene matches: 7. This CDR3 is 15 amino acids long. The CDR3 DNA reads as TGTGCCAGCAGCTCCCGGGGGGAAGGTACCGGGGAGCTGTTTTTT. Protein sequence: CASSSRGEGTGELFF.

This clonotype occurred many times. The chain combines TRBV5-4 with TRBJ1-2; perhaps TRBD1 as D (5 bases). The CDR3 is 12 residues long. In germline, CDR1 is SGHNT, CDR2 YYREEE (reference sequence). V shed 3 bases and J shed 5 bases, with 8 bases lying between them. The CDR3 is CASSWDYYGYTF. In DNA form, the CDR3 reads TGTGCCAGCAGCTGGGACTATTATGGCTACACCTTC.

This clonotype was seen repeatedly, ten times or more. The chain recombines TRBV10-3 with TRBJ2-1, with unresolved D. V shed 10 bases and J shed 4 bases, with 11 bases lying between them. CDR1 is ENHRY, CDR2 SYGVKD, per germline. The CDR3 sequence is 12 residues long. CDR3 nucleotide sequence: TGTGCCAGCAAGACTGATTACAATGAGCAGTTCTTC. Its protein product is CASKTDYNEQFF.

The sample holds many counts of this clonotype. The chain recombines TRBV20-1 with TRBJ1-6; D uncertain. Trimming removed 1 base at V and 6 bases at J, with 7 bases between. The CDR3 totals 13 residues. CDR1 DFQATT and CDR2 SNEGSKA come from the germline V gene (reference sequence). The CDR3 DNA is TGCAGTGCTAGAGTTCCCCTTAATTCACCCCTCCACTTT. This codes for CSARVPLNSPLHF.

This clonotype was found many times. The chain links TRBV6-1 to TRBJ2-3, with D perhaps TRBD2 (6 bases). This CDR3 is 15 amino acids long. Trimming left V 4 bases short and J 0 bases short, with 11 bases between. The germline CDR1 and CDR2 sequences are MNHNS and SASEGT. CDR3 protein: CASSGWGLSTDTQYF. The CDR3 region has the DNA TGTGCCAGCAGTGGATGGGGACTCAGCACAGATACGCAGTATTTT.

Note on this clonotype: A much larger clone lies one base from this, so it may be a read error. The chain recombines TRBV5-6 with TRBJ1-5; TRBD1 might be the D (5 bases). Germline V gives CDR1 SGHDT, CDR2 YYEEEE. The V end lost 2 bases, the J end lost 0 bases, and 6 bases lay between the germline ends. This CDR3 comprises 14 residues. The CDR3 region has the DNA TGTGCCAGCAGCTTAGGGGTTAGCAATCAGCCCCAGCATTTT. Protein sequence: CASSLGVSNQPQHF.

The rearrangement uses TRBV2 and TRBJ1-2; D is uncertain. Trimming took 5 bases from V and 0 from J, leaving 7 bases between them. The CDR3 is 13 amino acids. The V gene's germline CDR1 is SNHLY and CDR2 FYNNEI. CDR3 loop: CASSSESNYGYTF. The CDR3 bases are TGTGCCAGCAGTTCGGAGTCTAACTATGGCTACACCTTC.

This clonotype was found many times. The V call is TRBV20-1, the J call TRBJ2-5, with 9 bases matching TRBD2. Germline CDR1 and CDR2: DFQATT and SNEGSKA (reference sequence). The junction had 4 bases not matched to a gene; V was cut back by 4 bases and J by 4 bases. The CDR3 totals 13 residues. For the CDR3, the DNA is TGCAGTGCTACGCGGGAGGGCCGAGAGACCCAGTACTTC. Protein product: CSATREGRETQYF.

The rearrangement uses TRBV7-2 and TRBJ2-1; 9 bases line up with TRBD2. Germline V gene data show CDR1 as SGHTA and CDR2 as FQGNSA. V dropped 4 bases and J dropped 15; count of bases not matched to a gene: 13. This CDR3 is built from 14 residues. The CDR3: CASSSTASGTHGFF. DNA of the CDR3: TGTGCCAGCAGCTCGACCGCTAGCGGGACCCACGGGTTCTTC.

This clonotype occurred many times. The chain carries TRBV20-1 and TRBJ2-7, with 12 nucleotides matching TRBD2. This CDR3 is 13 amino acids long. Germline V gene data show CDR1 as DFQATT and CDR2 as SNEGSKA (reference sequence). With 5 bases clipped from V and 2 bases from J, the junction kept 1 base outside the gene matches. The CDR3 here is CSAWTSGTYEQYF. Written as DNA, the CDR3 is TGCAGTGCTTGGACTAGCGGGACCTACGAGCAGTACTTC.

This clonotype appeared many times. The chain recombines TRBV3-1 with TRBJ1-1; tentative D call: TRBD1 (5 bases). V lost 0 bases, J lost 4 bases, and 12 bases lay in between. Germline CDR1 and CDR2: LGHDT and YNNKEL (reference sequence). CDR3 length: 15 residues. The DNA of the CDR3 is TGTGCCAGCAGCCAAGATGCCCGGGGGGGCACTGAAGCTTTCTTT. This encodes CASSQDARGGTEAFF.

The table lists this clonotype with a few counts. V and J are TRBV20-1 and TRBJ1-5; D is ambiguous. The ends were cut back, 3 bases at V and 3 bases at J, with 18 bases in the middle. Germline V gene data show CDR1 as DFQATT and CDR2 as SNEGSKA (reference sequence). This CDR3 spans 16 amino acids. In DNA form, the CDR3 reads TGCAGTGCTAGGGGTTCCGACACCGGGCCCAATCAGCCCCAGCATTTT. It specifies CSARGSDTGPNQPQHF.

This clonotype was recorded at least ten times. The J gene is TRBJ2-7, the V gene TRBV11-2, with a tentative D call TRBD1 (5 bases). V was shortened by 5 bases and J by 3 bases, with 14 bases between the two germline ends. The CDR3 extends over 14 amino acids. Per germline, CDR1 SGHAT and CDR2 FQNNGV. The CDR3 DNA follows: TGTGCCAGCAGCCCCTACAGGAGTGACTACGAGCAGTACTTC. This codes for CASSPYRSDYEQYF.

This clonotype was counted many times. The V gene is TRBV24-1, the J gene TRBJ2-5, with D perhaps assigned TRBD1 or TRBD2 (5 bases each). From germline, CDR1 is KGHDR and CDR2 SFDVKD. The CDR3 has 15 amino acids. V lost 4 bases and J lost 5, with 16 bases in between. CDR3 in DNA: TGTGCCACCAGTGAACAAAAGGGGACGCAGGAGACCCAGTACTTC. Translated: CATSEQKGTQETQYF.

This clonotype was counted ten times or more. V and J are TRBV10-3 and TRBJ1-2; perhaps TRBD1 as D (6 bases). CDR3 length equals 14 residues. Germline loops: CDR1 ENHRY, CDR2 SYGVKD. V lost 8 bases and J 5 bases, leaving 18 bases between the germline ends. The CDR3 DNA follows: TGTGCCATCGCCCCACGGGACAAATCTTATGGCTACACCTTC. Its translation is CAIAPRDKSYGYTF.

At least ten counts were recorded for this clonotype. The J gene is TRBJ2-7, the V gene TRBV6-1, with 9 bases matching TRBD1. Germline V CDR1 and CDR2: MNHNS, SASEGT. V was pared by 10 bases and J by 0 bases, with 7 bases of the junction left unmatched. The CDR3 covers 14 residues. This CDR3 reads CATTDRGSSYEQYF. Written as DNA, the CDR3 is TGTGCCACTACGGACAGGGGAAGCTCCTACGAGCAGTACTTC.

This clonotype was seen ten or more times. This chain joins TRBV28 and TRBJ2-5; TRBD2 might be the D (6 bases). Germline V gene data show CDR1 as MDHEN and CDR2 as SYDVKM. The CDR3 totals 14 residues. Trimming left V 6 bases short and J 3 bases short, with 14 bases between. Written as DNA, the CDR3 is TGTGCCAGCAGGGGGGACGGCGGGAAAGAGACCCAGTACTTC. Protein: CASRGDGGKETQYF.